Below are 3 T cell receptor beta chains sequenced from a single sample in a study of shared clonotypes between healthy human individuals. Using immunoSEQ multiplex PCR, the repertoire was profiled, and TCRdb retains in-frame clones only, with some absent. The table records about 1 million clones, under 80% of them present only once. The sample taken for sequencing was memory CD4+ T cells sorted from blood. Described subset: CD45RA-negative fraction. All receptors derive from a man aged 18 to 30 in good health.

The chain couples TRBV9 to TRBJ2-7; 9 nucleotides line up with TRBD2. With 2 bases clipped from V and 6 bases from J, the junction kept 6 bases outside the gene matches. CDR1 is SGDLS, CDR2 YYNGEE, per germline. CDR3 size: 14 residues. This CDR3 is CASSVRLSGSEQYF. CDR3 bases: TGTGCCAGCAGCGTGAGGCTTAGCGGGAGCGAGCAGTACTTC.

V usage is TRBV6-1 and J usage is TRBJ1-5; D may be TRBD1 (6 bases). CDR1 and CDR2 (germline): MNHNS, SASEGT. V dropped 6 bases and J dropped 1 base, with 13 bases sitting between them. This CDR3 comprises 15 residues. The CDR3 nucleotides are TGTGCCAGCAGACCACAGGGTTACAGCAATCAGCCCCAGCATTTT. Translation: CASRPQGYSNQPQHF.

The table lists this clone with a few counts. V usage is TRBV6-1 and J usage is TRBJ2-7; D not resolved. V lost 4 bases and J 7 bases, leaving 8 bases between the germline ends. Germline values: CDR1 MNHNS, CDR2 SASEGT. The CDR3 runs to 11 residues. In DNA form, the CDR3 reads TGTGCCAGCAGTGCCAGAGTTGAGCAGTACTTC. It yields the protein CASSARVEQYF.